A selection of T cell receptor beta chains follows, all from one sample in a study of patients and donors after allogeneic stem cell transplantation. TCRdb itself ran the RT-PCR reads through MiXCR, one entry per CDR3 protein. The profile covers approximately 200,000 distinct CDR3 sequences, with around two fifths appearing a single time and less than 40% taken by the ten largest. The specimen sequenced was blood, either unsorted or a sorted T cell fraction (not recorded which). The source of these receptors is a human donor who was either an allogeneic HSCT recipient or a stem cell or donor lymphocyte infusion donor (not recorded which). It is not recorded whose cells these are; they may come from a transplant donor. Each CDR3 is given with its conserved first and last residue. D genes are given only for firm matches. Size values are once, few and many counts, or a class for expanded clones, and some rows have none.

v_call	clone_size	d_call	j_call	cdr3_aa	cdr3_nt
TRBV7-9	NA	NA	TRBJ2-1	CASSLASRTDEQFF	TGTGCCAGCAGCTTAGCGAGCAGGACGGATGAGCAGTTCTTC
TRBV19	NA	NA	TRBJ1-1	CASSQGVNTEAFF	TGTGCCAGTAGTCAGGGAGTGAACACTGAAGCTTTCTTT
TRBV4-2	NA	NA	TRBJ1-4	CASSQGQELFF	TGTGCCAGCAGCCAGGGGCAAGAACTGTTTTTT
TRBV12-3/TRBV12-4	NA	NA	TRBJ2-3	CASSLGGTQYF	TGTGCCAGCAGTTTGGGCGGTACGCAGTATTTT
TRBV20-1	NA	TRBD1	TRBJ1-5	CSAIGDSLGPQHF	TGCAGTGCTATCGGGGACAGCCTGGGACCCCAGCATTTT
TRBV12-3/TRBV12-4	few	NA	TRBJ1-1	CASSLGWGGNTEAFF	TGTGCCAGCAGTTTAGGATGGGGAGGGAACACTGAAGCTTTCTTT
TRBV20-1	NA	NA	TRBJ1-1	CSASRGNTEAFF	TGCAGTGCTAGTCGGGGGAACACTGAAGCTTTCTTT
TRBV28	few	NA	TRBJ1-1	CATRGVSASPAHEAFF	TGTGCCACCCGGGGTGTTAGTGCGTCCCCGGCCCATGAAGCTTTCTTT
TRBV6-6	NA	NA	TRBJ1-2	CASSYSESAWRGGYTF	TGTGCCAGCAGTTACTCGGAGTCGGCGTGGAGAGGCGGCTACACCTTC
TRBV27	NA	TRBD2	TRBJ2-7	CASSLVAGVGEQYF	TGTGCCAGCAGTTTAGTAGCGGGAGTGGGCGAGCAGTACTTC
TRBV2	few	TRBD1	TRBJ2-1	CASRNRGGEQFF	TGTGCCAGCAGGAACAGGGGTGGGGAGCAGTTCTTC
TRBV9	NA	NA	TRBJ2-1	CASSVEDNEQFF	TGTGCCAGCAGCGTAGAGGACAATGAGCAGTTCTTC
TRBV29-1	NA	TRBD1	TRBJ2-7	CSVEATRTGSDEQYF	TGCAGCGTTGAAGCTACCCGGACAGGGTCGGACGAGCAGTACTTC
TRBV6-6	few	NA	TRBJ1-5	CASSYLQDQPQHF	TGTGCCAGCAGTTACCTCCAGGACCAGCCCCAGCATTTT
TRBV9	NA	NA	TRBJ1-1	CASSVAPGRNTEAFF	TGTGCCAGCAGCGTAGCGCCAGGCAGGAACACTGAAGCTTTCTTT
TRBV5-6	few	NA	TRBJ1-4	CASSLRTNEKLFF	TGTGCCAGCAGCTTGAGGACAAATGAAAAACTGTTTTTT
TRBV27	NA	NA	TRBJ1-6	CASRIDRDNSPLHF	TGTGCCAGCAGAATCGACAGAGATAATTCACCCCTCCACTTT
TRBV15	NA	TRBD2	TRBJ2-2	CATSKSGGGELFF	TGTGCCACCAGCAAATCGGGGGGCGGGGAGCTGTTTTTT
TRBV21-1	NA	NA	TRBJ1-4	CASSKSVPALGQRLMKNCFF	NA
TRBV12-3/TRBV12-4	few	TRBD2	TRBJ2-1	CASSPLTSGGEQFF	TGTGCCAGCAGTCCGCTAACTAGCGGGGGGGAGCAGTTCTTC
TRBV20-1	NA	TRBD2	TRBJ2-1	CSASIMGTSLYNEQFF	TGCAGTGCTAGCATCATGGGGACTAGCCTATACAATGAGCAGTTCTTC
TRBV5-1	NA	NA	TRBJ2-1	CASSLGLLSGNEQFF	TGCGCCAGCAGCTTGGGCCTACTTAGCGGAAATGAGCAGTTCTTC
TRBV12-3/TRBV12-4	NA	NA	TRBJ2-7	CASSFGQHSEQYF	TGTGCCAGCAGTTTCGGCCAGCATAGTGAGCAGTACTTC
TRBV12-3/TRBV12-4	NA	NA	TRBJ1-5	CASSRVYSNQPQHF	TGTGCCAGCAGCCGAGTGTATAGCAATCAGCCCCAGCATTTT
TRBV5-1	few	NA	TRBJ1-2	CASSLETVNYGYTF	TGCGCCAGCAGCTTGGAAACAGTTAACTATGGCTACACCTTC
TRBV7-3	many	TRBD2	TRBJ2-3	CASSLWAPPSGDNTQYF	TGTGCCAGCAGCTTATGGGCCCCCCCTAGCGGGGACAATACGCAGTATTTT
TRBV4-2	NA	NA	TRBJ2-7	CASSQESLSSYEQYF	TGTGCCAGCAGCCAAGAGAGCTTGAGCTCCTACGAGCAGTACTTC
TRBV30	NA	NA	TRBJ1-2	CAWAWAAAQDGYTF	TGTGCCTGGGCTTGGGCGGCGGCCCAGGATGGCTACACCTTC
TRBV7-6	few	TRBD1	TRBJ1-5	CASSLGQGDFNQPQHF	TGTGCCAGCAGCCTAGGACAGGGGGACTTCAATCAGCCCCAGCATTTT
TRBV29-1	NA	NA	TRBJ1-2	CSVESGFGYTF	TGCAGCGTTGAGTCTGGTTTTGGCTACACCTTC
TRBV6-5	NA	NA	TRBJ1-1	CASSYYRFGVDTEAFF	TGTGCCAGCAGTTACTATCGGTTCGGAGTCGACACTGAAGCTTTCTTT
TRBV24-1	NA	TRBD2	TRBJ2-7	CATSEPGLTEQYF	TGTGCCACCAGTGAGCCGGGACTAACCGAGCAGTACTTC
TRBV20-1	once	NA	TRBJ2-7	CSASGDGVREQYF	TGCAGTGCTAGCGGGGACGGAGTTCGAGAGCAGTACTTC
TRBV21-1	NA	NA	TRBJ2-5	CASSKAFRGQETQYF	TGTGCCAGCAGCAAAGCTTTCCGGGGGCAAGAGACCCAGTACTTC
TRBV7-9	many	TRBD1	TRBJ1-2	CASRSSGTDPLYGYTF	TGTGCCAGCCGCTCCTCCGGGACAGATCCTCTCTATGGCTACACCTTC
TRBV11-2	NA	TRBD1	TRBJ1-2	CASSSSIQGTGGYTF	TGTGCCAGCAGCTCCTCCATACAGGGGACTGGGGGCTACACCTTC
TRBV7-2	NA	NA	TRBJ2-2	CASSASVNTGELFF	TGTGCCAGCAGCGCCTCGGTCAACACCGGGGAGCTGTTTTTT
TRBV28	few	NA	TRBJ1-1	CASRERIAMNTEAFF	TGTGCCAGCAGAGAGCGGATCGCGATGAACACTGAAGCTTTCTTT
TRBV4-2	NA	NA	TRBJ1-5	CASSQEGSNSNQPQHF	TGTGCCAGCAGCCAAGAGGGGTCTAATAGCAATCAGCCCCAGCATTTT
TRBV12-3/TRBV12-4	NA	NA	TRBJ2-3	CASNTGRTDTQYF	TGTGCCAGCAATACAGGGCGAACAGATACGCAGTATTTT
TRBV6-6	once	TRBD2	TRBJ2-1	CASTGSGRAAEQFF	TGTGCCAGCACAGGAAGCGGGAGGGCCGCTGAGCAGTTCTTC
TRBV19	few	NA	TRBJ1-1	CASSLLAEAFF	TGTGCCAGTAGTCTGCTTGCTGAAGCTTTCTTT
TRBV5-1	few	NA	TRBJ1-1	CASSLLKPNTEAFF	TGCGCCAGCAGCTTGCTGAAACCGAACACTGAAGCTTTCTTT
TRBV27	few	NA	TRBJ2-1	CASLGPYYNEQFF	TGTGCCAGTCTCGGGCCTTACTACAATGAGCAGTTCTTC
TRBV19	NA	TRBD1	TRBJ1-2	CASSIGQGLYYGYTF	TGTGCCAGTAGTATCGGACAGGGTCTCTACTATGGCTACACCTTC
TRBV20-1	few	TRBD2	TRBJ2-1	CSASGSGRAQDDEQFF	TGCAGTGCTAGTGGGAGCGGGAGGGCCCAAGATGATGAGCAGTTCTTC
TRBV27	NA	NA	TRBJ2-7	CASSLSSGVFYEQYF	TGTGCCAGCAGTTTATCTTCAGGGGTCTTCTACGAGCAGTACTTC
TRBV29-1	few	NA	TRBJ1-5	CSVGPGGNQPQHF	TGCAGCGTTGGACCGGGGGGAAATCAGCCCCAGCATTTT
TRBV3-1	few	NA	TRBJ2-7	CASSQDLQYEQYF	TGTGCCAGCAGCCAAGATTTACAGTACGAGCAGTACTTC
TRBV7-9	few	NA	TRBJ2-1	CASNQDIGAYNEQFF	TGTGCCAGCAATCAGGACATAGGAGCCTACAATGAGCAGTTCTTC
TRBV25-1	NA	TRBD2	TRBJ2-7	CASSGSGGGEQYF	TGTGCCAGCAGTGGGAGTGGGGGGGGAGAGCAGTACTTC
TRBV5-6	NA	NA	TRBJ1-3	CASSRGGQQMTGNTIYF	TGTGCCAGCAGCCGGGGAGGGCAGCAAATGACTGGAAACACCATATATTTT
TRBV9	NA	NA	TRBJ2-1	CASSVMSNEQFF	TGTGCCAGCAGCGTTATGAGCAATGAGCAGTTCTTC
TRBV20-1	few	NA	TRBJ2-2	CSASGVLGDGELFF	TGCAGTGCTAGTGGCGTTCTGGGGGACGGGGAGCTGTTTTTT
TRBV28	few	NA	TRBJ1-2	CASSLMGRGNYGYTF	TGTGCCAGCAGTTTGATGGGGCGCGGTAACTATGGCTACACCTTC
TRBV20-1	NA	NA	TRBJ2-7	CSARQGSYEQYF	TGCAGTGCTAGACAGGGTTCCTACGAGCAGTACTTC
TRBV15	once	NA	TRBJ1-2	CATSQAMDSNFNYGYTF	TGTGCCACCAGCCAGGCAATGGACAGCAATTTTAACTATGGCTACACCTTC
TRBV28	NA	NA	TRBJ2-7	CASNWAGEQYF	TGTGCCAGCAATTGGGCGGGTGAGCAGTACTTC
TRBV5-1	NA	NA	TRBJ1-1	CASSPLLGNTEAFF	TGCGCCAGCAGCCCCCTCCTGGGGAACACTGAAGCTTTCTTT